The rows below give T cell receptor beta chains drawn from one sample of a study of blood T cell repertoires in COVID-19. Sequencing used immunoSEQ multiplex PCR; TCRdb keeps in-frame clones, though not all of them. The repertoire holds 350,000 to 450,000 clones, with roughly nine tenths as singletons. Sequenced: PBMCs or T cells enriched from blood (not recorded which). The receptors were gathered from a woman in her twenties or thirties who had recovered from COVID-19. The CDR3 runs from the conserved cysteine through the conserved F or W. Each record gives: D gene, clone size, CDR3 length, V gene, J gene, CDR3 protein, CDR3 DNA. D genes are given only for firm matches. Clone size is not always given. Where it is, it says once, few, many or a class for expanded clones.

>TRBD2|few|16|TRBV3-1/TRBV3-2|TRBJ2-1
CASSQVGLAGARRQFF
TGTGCCAGCAGCCAAGTTGGACTAGCGGGAGCGCGCCGACAGTTCTTC
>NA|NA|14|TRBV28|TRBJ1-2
CASSSHRANYGYTF
TGTGCCAGCAGTTCCCACAGAGCTAACTATGGCTACACCTTC
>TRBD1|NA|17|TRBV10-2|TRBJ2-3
CASSDPTLDRGTDTQYF
TGCGCCAGCAGTGATCCTACCCTTGACAGGGGCACAGATACGCAGTATTTT
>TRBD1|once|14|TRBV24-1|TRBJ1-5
CATSDGQGGQPQHF
TGTGCCACCAGTGATGGACAGGGCGGTCAGCCCCAGCATTTT
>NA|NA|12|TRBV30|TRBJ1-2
CAWTRGSRGYTF
TGTGCCTGGACCCGGGGAAGTAGGGGCTACACCTTC
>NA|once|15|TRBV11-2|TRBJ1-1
CASSLDSGVPREAFF
TGTGCCAGCAGCTTAGATTCCGGGGTTCCTCGTGAAGCTTTCTTT
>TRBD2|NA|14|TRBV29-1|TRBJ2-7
CSVELAGDQYEQYF
TGCAGCGTTGAACTAGCGGGAGATCAATACGAGCAGTACTTC
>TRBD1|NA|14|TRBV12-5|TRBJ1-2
CASGFEDRAYGYTF
TGTGCTAGTGGTTTTGAGGACAGGGCCTATGGCTACACCTTC
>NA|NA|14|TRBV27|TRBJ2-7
CASSSGGFFDEQYF
TGTGCCAGCAGTTCTGGGGGCTTTTTTGACGAGCAGTACTTC
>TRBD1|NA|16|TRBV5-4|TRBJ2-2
CASSPRDRVNTGELFF
TGTGCCAGCAGCCCTCGGGACAGGGTGAACACCGGGGAGCTGTTTTTT
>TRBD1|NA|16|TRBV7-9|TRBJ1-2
CASSGPQGADNYGYTF
TGTGCCAGCAGCGGGCCCCAGGGGGCGGATAACTATGGCTACACCTTC
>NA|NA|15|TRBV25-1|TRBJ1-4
CASSEGAWSLEKLFF
TGTGCCAGCAGTGAAGGAGCTTGGAGCCTCGAAAAACTGTTTTTT
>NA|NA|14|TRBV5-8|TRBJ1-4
CASRQTGSSEKLFF
TGTGCCAGCAGGCAGACAGGAAGTTCTGAAAAACTGTTTTTT
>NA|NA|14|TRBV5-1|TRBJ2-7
CASRMEGVTYEQYF
TGCGCCAGCAGGATGGAAGGGGTTACCTACGAGCAGTACTTC
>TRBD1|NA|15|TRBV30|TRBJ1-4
CAWRGGDRGGEKLFF
TGTGCCTGGAGGGGGGGCGACAGGGGAGGTGAAAAACTGTTTTTT
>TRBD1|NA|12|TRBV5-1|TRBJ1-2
CASSFQGEGYTF
TGCGCCAGCAGCTTTCAGGGGGAAGGCTACACCTTC
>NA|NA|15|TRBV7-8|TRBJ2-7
CASSLARDTSYEQYF
TGTGCCAGCAGCTTAGCGCGCGACACCTCCTACGAGCAGTACTTC
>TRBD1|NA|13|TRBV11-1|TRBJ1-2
CASSMTGLDGYTF
TGTGCCAGCAGCATGACAGGGTTGGATGGCTACACCTTC
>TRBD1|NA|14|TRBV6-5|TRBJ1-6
CASSSQPRGSPLHF
TGTGCCAGCAGTTCGCAGCCCAGGGGGTCACCCCTCCACTTT
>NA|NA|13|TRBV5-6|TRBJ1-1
CASSLARVTEAFF
TGTGCCAGCAGCTTGGCCAGGGTCACTGAAGCTTTCTTT
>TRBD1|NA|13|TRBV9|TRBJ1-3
CASRETGGNTIYF
TGTGCCAGCAGAGAGACAGGGGGAAACACCATATATTTT
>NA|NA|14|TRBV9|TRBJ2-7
CASSARDFPYEQYF
TGTGCCAGCAGCGCCCGGGACTTTCCCTACGAGCAGTACTTC
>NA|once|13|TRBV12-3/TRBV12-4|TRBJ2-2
CASSLINTGELFF
TGTGCCAGCAGTTTAATAAACACCGGGGAGCTGTTTTTT
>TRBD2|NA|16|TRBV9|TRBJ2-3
CASSAQLAGGPDTQYF
TGTGCCAGCAGCGCACAACTAGCGGGGGGGCCAGATACGCAGTATTTT
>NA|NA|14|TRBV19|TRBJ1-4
CASSNGGSNEKLFF
TGTGCCAGTAGTAACGGGGGATCTAATGAAAAACTGTTTTTT
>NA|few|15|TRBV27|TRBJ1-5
CASSLTGYSNQPQHF
TGTGCCAGCAGTTTAACAGGATATAGCAATCAGCCCCAGCATTTT
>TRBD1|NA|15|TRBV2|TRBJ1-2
CASSEQGASVNGYTF
TGTGCCAGCAGTGAACAGGGGGCGTCTGTGAATGGCTACACCTTC
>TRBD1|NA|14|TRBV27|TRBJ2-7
CASSPPGQVHEQYF
TGTGCCAGCAGTCCCCCTGGACAGGTCCACGAGCAGTACTTC
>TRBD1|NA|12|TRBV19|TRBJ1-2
CAIEGQGYGYTF
TGTGCCATCGAGGGACAGGGGTATGGCTACACCTTC
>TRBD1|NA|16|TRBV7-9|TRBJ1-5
CASSFIIGTGDQPQHF
TGTGCCAGCAGCTTTATAATAGGGACAGGCGATCAGCCCCAGCATTTT
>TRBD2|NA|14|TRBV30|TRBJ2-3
CASSRGLVADTQYF
TGTGCCTCTTCCCGGGGACTAGTCGCAGATACGCAGTATTTT
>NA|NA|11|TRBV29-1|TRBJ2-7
CSVGASNEQYF
TGCAGCGTTGGAGCTAGCAACGAGCAGTACTTC
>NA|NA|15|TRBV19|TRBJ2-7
CASSIDRRRSDEQYF
TGTGCCAGTAGTATAGATAGGAGAAGGAGCGACGAGCAGTACTTC
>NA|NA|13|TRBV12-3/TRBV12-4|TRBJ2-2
CASKEGYTGELFF
TGTGCCAGCAAGGAGGGTTACACCGGGGAGCTGTTTTTT
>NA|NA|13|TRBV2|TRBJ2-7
CASRRLEDYEQYF
TGTGCCAGCAGGAGGTTGGAGGACTACGAGCAGTACTTC
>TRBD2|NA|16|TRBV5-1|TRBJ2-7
CASSSTTSGGSYEQYF
TGCGCCAGCAGCTCGACTACTAGCGGGGGTTCCTACGAGCAGTACTTC
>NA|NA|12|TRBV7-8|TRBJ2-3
CASSFSEDTQYF
TGTGCCAGCAGCTTCAGCGAGGATACGCAGTATTTT
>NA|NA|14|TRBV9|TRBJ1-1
CASSVDSSNTEAFF
TGTGCCAGCAGCGTGGACAGCTCGAACACTGAAGCTTTCTTT
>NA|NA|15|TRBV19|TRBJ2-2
CASTSSNFGAGELFF
TGTGCCAGTACGAGCAGCAATTTTGGAGCCGGGGAGCTGTTTTTT
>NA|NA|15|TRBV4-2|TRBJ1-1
CASSQGVRGNTEAFF
TGTGCCAGCAGCCAAGGGGTCAGGGGAAACACTGAAGCTTTCTTT
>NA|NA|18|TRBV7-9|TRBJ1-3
CASGGVRDGIHSGNTIYF
TGTGCCAGCGGCGGGGTCCGGGACGGAATCCACTCTGGAAACACCATATATTTT
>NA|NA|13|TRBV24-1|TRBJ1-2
CATSPGSGYGYTF
TGTGCCACCAGTCCAGGGTCCGGCTATGGCTACACCTTC
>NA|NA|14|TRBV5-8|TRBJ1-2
CASSLYGFNYGYTF
TGTGCCAGCAGCTTGTACGGGTTTAACTATGGCTACACCTTC
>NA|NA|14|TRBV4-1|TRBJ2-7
CASSQRDGAYEQYF
TGCGCCAGCAGCCAGCGGGACGGTGCCTACGAGCAGTACTTC
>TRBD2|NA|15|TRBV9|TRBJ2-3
CASSASGRRTDTQYF
TGTGCCAGCAGCGCGAGCGGGAGAAGGACAGATACGCAGTATTTT
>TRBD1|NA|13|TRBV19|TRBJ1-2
CATQRQGNYGYTF
TGTGCCACCCAGCGACAGGGTAACTATGGCTACACCTTC
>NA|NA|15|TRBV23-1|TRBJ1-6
CASSQFQGPDKSLHF
TGCGCCAGCAGTCAATTTCAGGGCCCAGACAAGTCCCTCCACTTT
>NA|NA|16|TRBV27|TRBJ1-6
CASSRSGSVYNSPLHF
TGTGCCAGCAGCCGATCAGGGTCTGTCTATAATTCACCCCTCCACTTT
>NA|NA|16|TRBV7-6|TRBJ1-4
CASSLKPRGHNEKLFF
TGTGCCAGCAGCTTAAAACCCCGGGGTCATAATGAAAAACTGTTTTTT
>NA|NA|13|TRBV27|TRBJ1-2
CASSLQGRDGYTF
TGTGCCAGCAGTTTACAGGGTAGGGATGGCTACACCTTC
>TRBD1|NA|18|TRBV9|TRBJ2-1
CASSASTDRDRGGNEQFF
TGTGCCAGCAGCGCAAGTACCGACCGGGACAGGGGAGGCAATGAGCAGTTCTTC
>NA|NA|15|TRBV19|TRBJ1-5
CASGSLDTFNQPQHF
TGTGCCAGTGGGTCCTTGGACACTTTTAATCAGCCCCAGCATTTT
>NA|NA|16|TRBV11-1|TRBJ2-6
CASSSSGGSGANVLTF
TGTGCCAGCAGCTCATCCGGGGGATCTGGGGCCAACGTCCTGACTTTC
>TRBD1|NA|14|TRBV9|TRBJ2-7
CASSLRQGYYEQYF
TGTGCCAGCAGCTTACGACAGGGCTACTACGAGCAGTACTTC
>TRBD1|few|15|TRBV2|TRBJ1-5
CASRRTGMIVQPQHF
TGTGCCAGCAGAAGGACAGGGATGATAGTACAGCCCCAGCATTTT
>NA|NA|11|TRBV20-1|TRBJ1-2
CSARVRYGYTF
TGCAGTGCTCGCGTCCGTTATGGCTACACCTTC
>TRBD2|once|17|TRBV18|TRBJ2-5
CASSPPSGGGARETQYF
TGTGCCAGCTCACCACCGTCTGGCGGGGGGGCCAGAGAGACCCAGTACTTC
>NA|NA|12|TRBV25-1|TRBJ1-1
CASRDSLKEAFF
TGTGCCAGCAGGGACTCTCTGAAAGAAGCTTTCTTT
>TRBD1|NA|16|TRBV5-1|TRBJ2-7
CASRLFGQGGLYEQYF
TGCGCCAGCCGCCTGTTTGGACAGGGGGGGCTCTACGAGCAGTACTTC